A single sample gave rise to the 4 T cell receptor beta chains below, sequenced in a study of blood T cell repertoires in COVID-19. Only in-frame clones appear in the TCRdb table, and some are missing; sequencing was by immunoSEQ multiplex PCR. The table lists around 84,000 clones, around 80% of them singletons. The sequencing input was peripheral blood. These receptors were collected from a man between 60 and 75 years old with COVID-19, enrolled during active disease.

V gene TRBV7-9 combines with J gene TRBJ1-1; D is possibly TRBD1 (6 bases). V lost 0 bases and J 2 bases, leaving 10 bases between the germline ends. Germline V CDR1 and CDR2: SEHNR, FQNEAQ (reference sequence). The CDR3 is 15 amino acids. The CDR3 protein is CASSLAGGPNTEAFF. CDR3 in DNA: TGTGCCAGCAGCTTAGCGGGGGGGCCTAACACTGAAGCTTTCTTT.

The chain couples TRBV6-5 to TRBJ1-1; 8 nucleotides agree with TRBD1. The V gene end was trimmed by 6 bases and the J gene end by 4 bases; junction bases not matched to a gene: 7. This CDR3 spans 14 amino acids. CDR1 is MNHEY and CDR2 is SVGAGI in the germline V gene. CDR3 protein: CASRAQGGVTEAFF. The CDR3 DNA reads TGTGCCAGCAGAGCACAGGGGGGGGTCACTGAAGCTTTCTTT.

The chain links TRBV6-5 to TRBJ2-7; D not certain. The length of the CDR3 is 14 residues. With 6 bases removed from V and 2 bases from J, the gap between germline ends came to 14 bases. Per the germline V gene, CDR1 is MNHEY and CDR2 is SVGAGI. CDR3: CASRPRFSPYEQYF. As DNA, the CDR3 is TGTGCCAGCAGGCCTCGGTTTTCCCCCTACGAGCAGTACTTC.

V and J are TRBV6-5 and TRBJ2-3; 8 bases align to TRBD2. The CDR3 consists of 14 residues. From germline, CDR1 is MNHEY and CDR2 SVGAGI. The V and J ends lost 6 bases and 2 bases, in that order; junction bases with no gene match: 4. The CDR3 loop reads CASRTGGPTDTQYF. The CDR3 coding sequence is TGTGCCAGCAGGACGGGGGGGCCCACAGATACGCAGTATTTT.